This T cell receptor beta chain was recovered during a study of T cells in Graves' hyperthyroidism and ophthalmopathy. CDR3 size: 13 residues. Per the germline V gene, CDR1 is MNHEY and CDR2 is SMNVEV (reference sequence). J gave up 8 bases and V 3 bases, and 5 bases lay outside the gene matches. Study-wide results and caveats: Blood held most thyroid clonotypes expanded above 0.001 frequency. Separation of ophthalmopathy from stable hyperthyroidism was achieved by a 13 V-J model.

This clonotype has a count of ten or more. Its target is unknown. There were TCR beta CDR3 regions amplified from RNA transcripts. The study used the HTBI primer set for a first-round RT-PCR of the TCR CDR3. TCRdb analysed the multiplex PCR reads with MiXCR anew, one entry per CDR3 protein. Seen here are under 400,000 distinct CDR3 sequences, approximately 14% observed once, and the top ten hold 25% to 30%. Blood from later-ophthalmopathy patients was taken at first hyperthyroidism diagnosis. The chain has TRBV27 and TRBJ1-2; 8 nucleotides match TRBD1. The specimen sequenced was blood. The origin of this receptor is a woman aged 18-29 years with Graves' hyperthyroidism that later progressed to Graves' ophthalmopathy. The CDR3 loop is CASSFSGGEGYTF. The CDR3 DNA sequence: TGTGCCAGCAGTTTTTCAGGGGGCGAGGGCTACACCTTC.